This T cell receptor (beta chain) was obtained from a study of blood T cell repertoires in COVID-19 (dated by TCRdb to between 2020 and 2021). Regarding the complete study: Samples covering the acute and convalescent phases of COVID-19 were provided by collaborators in the United States, Italy and Spain. HLA class I and class II types, where available, came from metadata supplied by the sample provider rather than from assay-based typing. The prospective study material was composed of cDNA or gDNA derived from T cells, B-cell-depleted T cells, or PBMCs. The samples were drawn from the first 160 participants of the ongoing ImmuneRACE study and from roughly 1,300 subjects provided by 6 global collaborators. Sample metadata almost always included a de-identified subject ID, COVID-19 status, age in years and sex. Deeply sampled blood TCRbeta repertoires from subjects exposed to, actively infected with, or recovered from COVID-19 were included in the dataset. The repertoires were made available in a free public database intended to serve as a resource for research on the immune response to SARS-CoV-2. General study outcomes and caveats: Clinical and demographic metadata were provided uncurated, with the amount varying by source and participant.

This clone has a handful of counts. Its antigen remains undetermined. Base qualities are not recorded, but no much larger clone differs from it by a single base. Participants in the prospective study were enrolled through a virtual design, were aged 18 to 89 years, and lived in roughly 24 United States geographic areas. To assign participants to cohorts, the prospective study relied on clinical history that participants themselves reported in a screening survey and a study questionnaire. ImmuneRACE Cohort 3 recovered participants were defined by two consecutive negative NP/OP PCR tests, healthcare professional clearance, or symptom resolution. Mobile phlebotomists in the prospective study collected whole blood, serum and a nasopharyngeal or oropharyngeal swab from every participant. Additional blood draws and questionnaires over an approximately 2-month period could optionally be provided by prospective study participants. Prospective study blood samples were shipped either frozen or at room temperature before DNA extraction.

CDR1 ENHRY and CDR2 SYGVKD are derived from the germline V gene. For this chain, trimming is 3 bases at the V end and 4 bases at the J end, and the number of junction bases without a gene match is 3. Counted from cysteine to phenylalanine, this CDR3 has 14 amino acids. The retained sequence is limited to the CDR3, 42 bases, with the frame set at the first base. The immunoSEQ Assay, a bias-controlled multiplex PCR, was used to amplify TCRbeta CDR3 regions from genomic DNA. Per the original workflow: The number of nucleated cells in each sample was estimated by amplification of reference gene primers within the assay. Sequence reads were collapsed and filtered to measure the absolute abundance of every unique TCRbeta CDR3 rearrangement. Productive Simpson clonality was computed per sample as the square root of Simpson's diversity index over productive rearrangements. As stored in TCRdb, this immuneACCESS dataset retains in-frame rearrangements with V and J assigned. A fraction of the clones does not appear; measured against another copy, unresolved V genes explain less than half of the discrepancy, and the remainder lacks a known reason. That table supplies the V and J calls and clone size; D and trimming were determined from the DNA. The table for this sample lists over 250,000 clones; roughly 91% of them were counted only once. 1.5% to 2% of the sample rests with the top ten.

The receptor chain draws on TRBV10-3 and TRBJ1-2, and TRBD1 aligns with 9 junction nucleotides. The TCR originated in a woman in her sixties who had recovered from COVID-19. Sequenced input: PBMCs or T cells enriched from blood (not recorded which). The base sequence is TGTGCCATCAGTGACCGGACAGGGGCCTATGGCTACACCTTC. Protein translation: CAISDRTGAYGYTF.